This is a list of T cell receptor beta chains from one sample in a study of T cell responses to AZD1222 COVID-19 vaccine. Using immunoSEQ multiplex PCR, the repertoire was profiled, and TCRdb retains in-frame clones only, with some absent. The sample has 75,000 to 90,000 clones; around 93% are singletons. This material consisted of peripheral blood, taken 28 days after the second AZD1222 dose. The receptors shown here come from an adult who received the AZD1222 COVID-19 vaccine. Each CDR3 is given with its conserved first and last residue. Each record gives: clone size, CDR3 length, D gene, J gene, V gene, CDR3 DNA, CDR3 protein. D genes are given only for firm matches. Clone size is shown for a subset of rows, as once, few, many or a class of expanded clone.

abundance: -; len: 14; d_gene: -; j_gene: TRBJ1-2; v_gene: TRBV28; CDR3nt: TGTGCCAGCAGTTCTTTACGAGCTAACTATGGCTACACCTTC; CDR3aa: CASSSLRANYGYTF
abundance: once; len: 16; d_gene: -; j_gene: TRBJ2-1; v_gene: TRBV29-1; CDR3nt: TGCAGCGTTGATTTCCCGACGATCTCCAATCTGAATGAGCAGTTCTTC; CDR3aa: CSVDFPTISNLNEQFF
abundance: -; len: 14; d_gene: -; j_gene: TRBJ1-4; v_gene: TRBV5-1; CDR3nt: TGCGCCAGCAGCTTGGTAGGGGTTAGAGAAAAACTGTTTTTT; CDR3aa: CASSLVGVREKLFF
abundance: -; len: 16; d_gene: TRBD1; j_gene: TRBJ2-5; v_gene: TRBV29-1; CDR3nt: TGCAGCGTTGAAGATCGACTCCGAGGACAGGACGAGACCCAGTACTTC; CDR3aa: CSVEDRLRGQDETQYF
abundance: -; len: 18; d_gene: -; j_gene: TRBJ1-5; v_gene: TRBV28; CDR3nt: TGTGCCAGCAGCACATACCCGGGCAGGGAAGTAGGGTGGCAGCCCCAGCATTTT; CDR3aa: CASSTYPGREVGWQPQHF
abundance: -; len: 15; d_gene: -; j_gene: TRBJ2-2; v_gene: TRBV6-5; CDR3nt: TGTGCCAGCAGTTGGGTCTCTCGGGGGACCGGGGAGCTGTTTTTT; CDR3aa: CASSWVSRGTGELFF
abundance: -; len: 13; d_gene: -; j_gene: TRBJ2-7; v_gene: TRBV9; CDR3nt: TGTGCCAGCAGCGTAGCCGAATGGGGTAAGCAGTACTTC; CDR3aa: CASSVAEWGKQYF
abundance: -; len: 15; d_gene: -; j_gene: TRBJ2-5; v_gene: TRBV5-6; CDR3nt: TGTGCCAGCAGCTTGCGTAGATCTGGACAAGAGACCCAGTACTTC; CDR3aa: CASSLRRSGQETQYF
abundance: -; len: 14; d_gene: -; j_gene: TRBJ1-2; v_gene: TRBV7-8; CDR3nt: TGTGCCAGCAGCTTAGGCGTTCGGGGCTATGGCTACACCTTC; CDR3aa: CASSLGVRGYGYTF
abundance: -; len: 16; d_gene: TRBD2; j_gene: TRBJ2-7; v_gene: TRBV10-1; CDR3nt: TGCGCCAGCAGTGAGGAACTAGCGGGGAGGGTCTACGAGCAGTACTTC; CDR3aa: CASSEELAGRVYEQYF
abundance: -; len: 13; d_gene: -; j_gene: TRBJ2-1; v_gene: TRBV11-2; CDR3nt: TGTGCCAGCAGCTTAGAAGACCACAATGAGCAGTTCTTC; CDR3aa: CASSLEDHNEQFF
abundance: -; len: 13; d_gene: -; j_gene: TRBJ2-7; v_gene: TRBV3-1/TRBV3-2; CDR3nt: TGTGCCAGCAGCCAGCAGCGAGCCTACGAGCAGTACTTC; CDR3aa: CASSQQRAYEQYF
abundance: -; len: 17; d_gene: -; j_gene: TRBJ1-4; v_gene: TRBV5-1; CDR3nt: TGCGCCAGCAGCCTCTCCGCATACAGGGCCACTAATGAAAAACTGTTTTTT; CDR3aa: CASSLSAYRATNEKLFF
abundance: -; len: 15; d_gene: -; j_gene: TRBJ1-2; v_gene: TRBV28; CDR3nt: TGTGCCAGCAGCACACTTAACAGGGAAAACTATGGCTACACCTTC; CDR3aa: CASSTLNRENYGYTF
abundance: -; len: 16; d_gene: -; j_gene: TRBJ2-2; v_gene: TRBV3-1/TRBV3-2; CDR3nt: TGTGCCAGCAGCCGATACTCTGACTCGAACACCGGGGAGCTGTTTTTT; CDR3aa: CASSRYSDSNTGELFF
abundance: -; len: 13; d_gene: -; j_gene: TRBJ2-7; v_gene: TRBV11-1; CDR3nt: TGTGCCAGCAGCCGGCTGCGTGCGTACGAGCAGTACTTC; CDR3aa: CASSRLRAYEQYF
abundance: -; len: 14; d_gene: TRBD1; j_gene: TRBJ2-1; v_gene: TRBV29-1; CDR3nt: TGCAGCGTTGTTAGGACAGGGGGCCACAATGAGCAGTTCTTC; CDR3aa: CSVVRTGGHNEQFF
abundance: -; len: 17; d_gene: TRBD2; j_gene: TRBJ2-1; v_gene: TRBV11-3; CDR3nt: TGTGCCAGCAGCTTGAATAGCGGGCCTGGAATCTACAATGAGCAGTTCTTC; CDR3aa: CASSLNSGPGIYNEQFF
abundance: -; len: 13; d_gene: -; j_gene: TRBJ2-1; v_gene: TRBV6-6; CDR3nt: TGTGCCAGCAGCCGCGGCTTAGGGAATGAGCAGTTCTTC; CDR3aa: CASSRGLGNEQFF
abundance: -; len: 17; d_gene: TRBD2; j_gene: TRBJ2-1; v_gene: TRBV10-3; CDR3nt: TGTGCCATCAGTGAAATAGGGAGGACTAGCGGCCACAATGAGCAGTTCTTC; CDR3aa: CAISEIGRTSGHNEQFF
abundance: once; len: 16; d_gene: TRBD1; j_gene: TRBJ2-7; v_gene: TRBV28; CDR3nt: TGTGCCAGCAGTGCCTTCCGGACAGGGCATTTTGACGAGCAGTACTTC; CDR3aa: CASSAFRTGHFDEQYF
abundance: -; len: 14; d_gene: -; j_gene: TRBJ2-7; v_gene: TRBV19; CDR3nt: TGTGCCAGTAGTATGGGTCAGCCAGGCCACGAGCAGTACTTC; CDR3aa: CASSMGQPGHEQYF
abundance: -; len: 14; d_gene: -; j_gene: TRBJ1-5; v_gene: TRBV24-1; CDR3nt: TGTGCCACCAGTAGCGGGGGTTCCAATCAGCCCCAGCATTTT; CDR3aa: CATSSGGSNQPQHF
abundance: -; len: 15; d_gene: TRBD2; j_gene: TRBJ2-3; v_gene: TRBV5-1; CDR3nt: TGCGCCAGCAGGGGGTCTAGCGGGACGGGGGCAACGCAGTATTTT; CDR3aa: CASRGSSGTGATQYF
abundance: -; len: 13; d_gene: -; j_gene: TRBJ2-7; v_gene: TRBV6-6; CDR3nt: TGTGCCAGCAGTTATTATGAGGATTACGAGCAGTACTTC; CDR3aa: CASSYYEDYEQYF
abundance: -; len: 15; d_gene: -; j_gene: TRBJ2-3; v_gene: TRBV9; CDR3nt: TGTGCCTCAGCCAGCAGGGGCCGTAGCACAGATACGCAGTATTTT; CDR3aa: CASASRGRSTDTQYF
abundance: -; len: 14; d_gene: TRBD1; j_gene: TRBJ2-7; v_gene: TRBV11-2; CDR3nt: TGTGCCAGCAGCCCGGACAGGGGGGCCTACGAGCAGTACTTC; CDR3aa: CASSPDRGAYEQYF